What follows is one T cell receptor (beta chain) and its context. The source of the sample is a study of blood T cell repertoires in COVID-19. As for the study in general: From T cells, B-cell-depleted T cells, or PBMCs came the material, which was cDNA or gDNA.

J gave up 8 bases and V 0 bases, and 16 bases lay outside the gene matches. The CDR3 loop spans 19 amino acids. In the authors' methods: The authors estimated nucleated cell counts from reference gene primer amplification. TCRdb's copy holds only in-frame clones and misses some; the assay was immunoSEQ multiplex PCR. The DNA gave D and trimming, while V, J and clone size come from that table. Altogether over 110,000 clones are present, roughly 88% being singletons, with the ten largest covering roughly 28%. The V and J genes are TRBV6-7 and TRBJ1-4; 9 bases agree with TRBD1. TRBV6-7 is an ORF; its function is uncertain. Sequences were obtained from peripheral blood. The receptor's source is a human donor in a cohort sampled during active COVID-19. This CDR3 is CASSYSGAPNGTGNEKLFF. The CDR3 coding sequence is TGTGCCAGCAGTTACTCCGGGGCCCCGAACGGGACAGGGAACGAAAAACTGTTTTTT.